This T cell receptor beta chain was captured by sequencing in a study of blood T cells in healthy people across ages. Study details: Template switching captured about one barcoded beta molecule per two T cells.

The CDR3 length is 13 residues. Trimming removed 4 bases at V and 2 bases at J, with 8 bases between. Germline assignment: CDR1 SEHNR and CDR2 FQNEAQ (reference sequence). The sample holds a few counts of this clonotype. With a J-beta primer mix and a sample-barcoded 5' primer, a second PCR ran about 6 to 11 cycles. From the 5' RACE reads, TCRdb called clonotypes with MiXCR, one entry per CDR3 protein. The profile shows some 1,000,000 distinct CDR3 sequences, around 25% of them singletons. These data were likewise used in another study, on T cells of mothers and their children.

V usage is TRBV7-9 and J usage is TRBJ1-2, with unresolved D. Material for sequencing was blood. This TCR was recovered from a girl aged 2-10 years in good health. CDR3 nucleotides: TGTGCCAGCAGCTCCCCCCCCAACTATGGCTACACCTTC. This gives the protein CASSSPPNYGYTF.